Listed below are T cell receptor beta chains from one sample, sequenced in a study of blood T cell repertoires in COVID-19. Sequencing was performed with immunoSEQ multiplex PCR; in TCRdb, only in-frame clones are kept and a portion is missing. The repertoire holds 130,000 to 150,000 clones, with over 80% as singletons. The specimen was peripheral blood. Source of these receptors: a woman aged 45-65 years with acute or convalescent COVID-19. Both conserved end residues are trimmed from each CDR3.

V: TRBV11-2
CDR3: ASSLGTGGYGYT

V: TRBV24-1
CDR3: ATSADSGVLFT

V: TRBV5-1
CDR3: ASSLTGSEQY

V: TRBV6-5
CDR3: ASSPAVRGTQY

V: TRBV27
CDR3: ASSLGSGTPSDYGYT

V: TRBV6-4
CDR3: ASSDPSRQGYNEQF

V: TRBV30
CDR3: AWSDEQGAYNSPLH

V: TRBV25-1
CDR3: ASRGLAGGDEQF

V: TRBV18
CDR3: ASSPEARLGEKLF

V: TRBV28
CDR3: ASSFGDRGWGNTIY

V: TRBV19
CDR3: ASRVQGQGAEYGYT

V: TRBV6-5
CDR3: ASSSGQGAEQY

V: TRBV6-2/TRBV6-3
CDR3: ASSKDRGSSQPQH

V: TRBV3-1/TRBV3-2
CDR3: ASSPRTSGTKTEETQY

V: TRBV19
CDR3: ASSILSGQPQHGYT

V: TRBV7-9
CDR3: ASSSPGTGDYEQY

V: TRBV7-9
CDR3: ASSLGGQRAF

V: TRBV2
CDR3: ASSEQGWTEAF

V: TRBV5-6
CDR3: ASSWPTGGPDKQY

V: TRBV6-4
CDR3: ASRASGTNTGELF

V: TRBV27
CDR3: ASSFGDSSYEQY

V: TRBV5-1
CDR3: ASSSVGNTEAF

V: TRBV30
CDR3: AWKIAGGPGELF

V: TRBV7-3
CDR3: ASSRKLAGYNEQF

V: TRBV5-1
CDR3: ASSPVTGSGNTIY

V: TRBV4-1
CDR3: ASSQDEGQGPEQY

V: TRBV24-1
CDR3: ATSEGGEWKQY

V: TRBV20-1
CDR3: SARDQTEAF

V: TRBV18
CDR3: ASSLRAVATNEKLF

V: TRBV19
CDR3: ASSRTGQAYGYT

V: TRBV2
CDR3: ASSDSGTGNQPQH

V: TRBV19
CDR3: ASRRTGFYEQY

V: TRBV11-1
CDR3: ASRDSPSGANVLT

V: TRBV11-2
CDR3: ASSLRTESNYGYT

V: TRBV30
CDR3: AWSINRGTEAF

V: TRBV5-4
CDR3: ASSGRTGSSYNEQF

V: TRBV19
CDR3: ASSISPRSVNEQF

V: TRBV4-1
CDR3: ASSQAWQDKNIQY

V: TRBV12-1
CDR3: ASSFGCLAEITDTQY

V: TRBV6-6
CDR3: ASSQTTADSESYEQY

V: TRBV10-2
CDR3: ASSDRGYNEQF

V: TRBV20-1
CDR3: SASPGSGDTQY

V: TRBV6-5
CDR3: ASSYGQGAYEQY

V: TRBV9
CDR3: ASSGRGAQYEQY